This entry features one TCR beta chain sequence. The data originate from a study of shared T cell receptors in the human thymus. V trimming: 3 bases; J trimming: 2 bases; junction bases outside the gene matches: 7. The germline V gene has CDR1 SEHNR and CDR2 FQNEAQ (reference sequence). The CDR3 loop spans 16 amino acids. Sequencing was performed with immunoSEQ multiplex PCR; in TCRdb, only in-frame clones are kept and a portion is missing. Found here are over 60,000 clones, about 95% of them singletons; the top ten hold around 0.03%. This receptor was identified in a human donor. Sequencing was done on a sample of thymocytes. The chain recombines TRBV7-9 with TRBJ2-1; TRBD2 matches 7 bases. The CDR3 DNA reads TGTGCCAGCAGCTTTGGGCTAGCGGTTACCTACAATGAGCAGTTCTTC. It yields the protein CASSFGLAVTYNEQFF.